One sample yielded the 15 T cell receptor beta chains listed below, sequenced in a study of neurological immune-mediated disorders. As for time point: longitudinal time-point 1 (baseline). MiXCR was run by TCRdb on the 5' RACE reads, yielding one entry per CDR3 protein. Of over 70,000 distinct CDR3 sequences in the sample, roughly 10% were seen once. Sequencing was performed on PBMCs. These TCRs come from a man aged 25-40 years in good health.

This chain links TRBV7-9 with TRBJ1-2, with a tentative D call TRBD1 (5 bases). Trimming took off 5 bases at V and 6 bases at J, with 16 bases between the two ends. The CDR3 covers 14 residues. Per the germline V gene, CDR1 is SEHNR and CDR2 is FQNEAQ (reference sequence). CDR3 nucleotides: TGTGCCAGCAGCCGAACCAAGGGACTGGATGGCTACACCTTC. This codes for CASSRTKGLDGYTF.

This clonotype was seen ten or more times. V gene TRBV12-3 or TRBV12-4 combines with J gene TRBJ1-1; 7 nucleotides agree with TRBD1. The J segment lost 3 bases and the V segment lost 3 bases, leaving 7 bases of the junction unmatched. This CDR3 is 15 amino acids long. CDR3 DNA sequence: TGTGCCAGCAGTTTTGGGACAGCTATCCACACTGAAGCTTTCTTT. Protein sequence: CASSFGTAIHTEAFF.

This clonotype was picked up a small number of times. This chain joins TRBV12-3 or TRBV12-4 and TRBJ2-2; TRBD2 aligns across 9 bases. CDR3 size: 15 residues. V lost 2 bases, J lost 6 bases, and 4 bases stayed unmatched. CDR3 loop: CASSLLSGSPGELFF. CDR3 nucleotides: TGTGCCAGCAGTTTACTTAGCGGGAGCCCCGGGGAGCTGTTTTTT.

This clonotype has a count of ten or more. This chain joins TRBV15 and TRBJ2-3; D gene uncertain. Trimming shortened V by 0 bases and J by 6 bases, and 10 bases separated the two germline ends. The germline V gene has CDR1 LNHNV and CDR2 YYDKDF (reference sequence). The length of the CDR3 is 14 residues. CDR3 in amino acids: CATSRELYGDTQYF. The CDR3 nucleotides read TGTGCCACCAGCAGAGAACTTTACGGGGATACGCAGTATTTT.

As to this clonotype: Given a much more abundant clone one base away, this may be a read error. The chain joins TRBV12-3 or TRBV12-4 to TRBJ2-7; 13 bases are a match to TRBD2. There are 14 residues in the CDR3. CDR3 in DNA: TGTGCCAGCAGTCGGACTAGCGGGAGCGACGAGCTGTACTTC. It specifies CASSRTSGSDELYF.

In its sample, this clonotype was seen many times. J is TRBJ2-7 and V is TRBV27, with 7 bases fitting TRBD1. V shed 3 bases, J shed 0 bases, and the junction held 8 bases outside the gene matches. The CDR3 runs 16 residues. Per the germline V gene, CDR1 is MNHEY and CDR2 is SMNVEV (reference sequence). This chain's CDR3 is CASSFQAGTASYEQYF. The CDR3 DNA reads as TGTGCCAGCAGTTTTCAGGCCGGGACAGCCTCCTACGAGCAGTACTTC.

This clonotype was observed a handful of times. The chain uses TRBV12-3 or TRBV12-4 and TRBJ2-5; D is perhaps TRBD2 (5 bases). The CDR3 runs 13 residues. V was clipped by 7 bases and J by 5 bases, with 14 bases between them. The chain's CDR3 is CASNPEGAETQYF. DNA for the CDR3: TGTGCCAGCAACCCAGAGGGCGCGGAGACCCAGTACTTC.

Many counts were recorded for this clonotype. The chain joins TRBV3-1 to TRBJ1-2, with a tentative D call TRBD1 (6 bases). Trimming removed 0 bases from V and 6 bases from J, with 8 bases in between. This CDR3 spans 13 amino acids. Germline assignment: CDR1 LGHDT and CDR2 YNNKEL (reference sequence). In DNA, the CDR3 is TGTGCCAGCAGCCAAGACAGGGGTAATGGCTACACCTTC. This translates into CASSQDRGNGYTF.

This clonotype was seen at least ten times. The DNA for the CDR3 is TGCAGCGTTATCTTGACCGGGACCACCAACTATGGCTACACCTTC. Amino acid sequence: CSVILTGTTNYGYTF. V is TRBV29-1 and J is TRBJ1-2; D perhaps matches TRBD1 (5 bases). V was pared by 5 bases and J by 2 bases, with 18 bases between. This CDR3 has 15 amino acids. Germline CDR1 reads SQVTM; CDR2 reads ANQGSEA.

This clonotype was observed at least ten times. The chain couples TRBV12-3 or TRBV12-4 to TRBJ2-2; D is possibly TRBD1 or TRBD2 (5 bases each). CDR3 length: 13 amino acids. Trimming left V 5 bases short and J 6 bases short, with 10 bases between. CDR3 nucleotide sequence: TGTGCCAGCAGTCCGAGGGACGCCGGGGAGCTGTTTTTT. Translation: CASSPRDAGELFF.

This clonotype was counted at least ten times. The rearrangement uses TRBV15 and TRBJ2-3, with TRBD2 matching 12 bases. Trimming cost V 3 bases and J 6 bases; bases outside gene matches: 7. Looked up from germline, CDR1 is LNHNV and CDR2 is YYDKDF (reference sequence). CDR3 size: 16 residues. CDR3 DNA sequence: TGTGCCACCAGCAGCATGACTAGCGGGAGTGCGGATACGCAGTATTTT. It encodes CATSSMTSGSADTQYF.

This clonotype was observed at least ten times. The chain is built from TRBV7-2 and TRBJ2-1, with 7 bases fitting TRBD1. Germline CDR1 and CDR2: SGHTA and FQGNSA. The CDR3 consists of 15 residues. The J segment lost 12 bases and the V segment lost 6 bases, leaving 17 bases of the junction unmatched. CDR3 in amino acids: CASRTGTESLFGQFF. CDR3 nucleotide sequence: TGTGCCAGCAGGACCGGGACAGAGTCCCTCTTTGGGCAGTTCTTC.

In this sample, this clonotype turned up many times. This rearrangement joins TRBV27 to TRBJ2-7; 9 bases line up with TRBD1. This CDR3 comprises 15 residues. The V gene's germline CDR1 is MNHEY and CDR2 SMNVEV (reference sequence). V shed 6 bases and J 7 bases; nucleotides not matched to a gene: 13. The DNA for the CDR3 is TGTGCCAGCAGCCGAACACTTACAGGGGGCCAAGAGCAGTACTTC. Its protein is CASSRTLTGGQEQYF.

CDR3 region: CASSTWGGNQPQHF. As DNA, the CDR3 is TGTGCCAGCAGCACATGGGGAGGGAATCAGCCCCAGCATTTT. V usage is TRBV2 and J usage is TRBJ1-5; no clear D gene. The germline V gene has CDR1 SNHLY and CDR2 FYNNEI. The V end was cut by 6 bases, the J end by 4 bases, with 13 bases between. This CDR3 comprises 14 residues.

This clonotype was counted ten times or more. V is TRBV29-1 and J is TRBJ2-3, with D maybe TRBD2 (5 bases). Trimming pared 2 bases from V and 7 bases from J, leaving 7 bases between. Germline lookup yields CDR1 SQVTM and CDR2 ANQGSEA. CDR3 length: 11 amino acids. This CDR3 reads CSVEFGNTQYF. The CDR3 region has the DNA TGCAGCGTTGAATTCGGGAATACGCAGTATTTT.